These 7 T cell receptor beta chains were all obtained from the same sample, sequenced in a study of cytomegalovirus exposure and HLA in healthy donors. The PCR employed 60 Vbeta primers together with 13 Jbeta primers. TCRdb keeps only in-frame clones here, not all; method: immunoSEQ multiplex PCR. The top ten hold roughly 22% of the sample, which has tens of thousands of clones, 10% seen once. Sequencing was done on a sample of PBMCs. The receptors were gathered from a man between 60 and 75 years old in good health and CMV-seropositive.

The chain links TRBV5-1 to TRBJ1-2; D remains unclear. The CDR3 length is 14 residues. V lost 1 base to trimming and J lost 2 bases, with 9 bases between them. Germline values: CDR1 SGHRS, CDR2 YFSETQ. The CDR3 nucleotides are TGCGCCAGCAGCTTGTGGGCCACAAACTATGGCTACACCTTC. As protein: CASSLWATNYGYTF.

This chain uses TRBV11-2 with TRBJ2-1, with a possible D match to TRBD1 (5 bases). The CDR3 runs 14 residues. Trimming removed 8 bases from V and 9 bases from J, with 20 bases in between. Per the germline V gene, CDR1 is SGHAT and CDR2 is FQNNGV. CDR3 amino acids: CASSPGYPPIEQFF. As DNA, the CDR3 is TGTGCCAGCTCGCCAGGGTACCCTCCCATTGAGCAGTTCTTC.

The CDR3 coding sequence is TGTGCCAGCACCCTGGGGGGGGCCAACCAAGAGACCCAGTACTTC. It yields the protein CASTLGGANQETQYF. The genes are TRBV5-6 and TRBJ2-5; D might be TRBD2 (7 bases). The V gene's germline CDR1 is SGHDT and CDR2 YYEEEE. Trimming removed 6 bases at V and 0 bases at J, with 15 bases between. The CDR3 is made up of 15 amino acids.

This clone was recorded a few times. This chain links TRBV11-3 with TRBJ2-2; no reliable D call. The V and J ends lost 8 bases and 1 base respectively, with 5 bases between them. The CDR3 spans 12 residues. Germline V CDR1 and CDR2: SGHNT, YENEEA. CDR3 in amino acids: CASSQNTGELFF. The CDR3, as DNA: TGTGCCAGCTCCCAGAACACCGGGGAGCTGTTTTTT.

CDR3 sequence reads: CASSPRTGGTEAFF. The DNA of the CDR3 is TGTGCCAGCTCACCACGAACGGGGGGCACTGAAGCTTTCTTT. This rearrangement joins TRBV18 to TRBJ1-1; a weak D match, TRBD1 (5 bases). The CDR3 is 14 residues long. CDR1 KGHSH and CDR2 LQKENI come from the germline V gene. The ends were cut back, 1 base at V and 4 bases at J, with 10 bases in the middle.

This clone appeared a few times. V is TRBV7-3 and J is TRBJ2-3, with TRBD2 matching over 7 bases. The V gene's germline CDR1 is SGHTA and CDR2 FQGTGA. The CDR3 spans 14 residues. Germline trimming cut 5 bases from V and 5 bases from J; bases unmatched to any gene: 7. CDR3 bases: TGTGCCAGCAGCCAGCAGCGGGGTGAAGATACGCAGTATTTT. Protein product: CASSQQRGEDTQYF.

A few counts support this clone. The chain couples TRBV19 to TRBJ1-6; 12 bases map to TRBD1. Germline V gene data show CDR1 as LNHDA and CDR2 as SQIVND (reference sequence). The CDR3 has 15 amino acids. V shed 7 bases, J shed 7 bases, and the junction held 5 bases outside the gene matches. The CDR3 is CASTGGQGANSPLHF. DNA of the CDR3: TGTGCCAGTACCGGGGGACAGGGGGCGAATTCACCCCTCCACTTT.